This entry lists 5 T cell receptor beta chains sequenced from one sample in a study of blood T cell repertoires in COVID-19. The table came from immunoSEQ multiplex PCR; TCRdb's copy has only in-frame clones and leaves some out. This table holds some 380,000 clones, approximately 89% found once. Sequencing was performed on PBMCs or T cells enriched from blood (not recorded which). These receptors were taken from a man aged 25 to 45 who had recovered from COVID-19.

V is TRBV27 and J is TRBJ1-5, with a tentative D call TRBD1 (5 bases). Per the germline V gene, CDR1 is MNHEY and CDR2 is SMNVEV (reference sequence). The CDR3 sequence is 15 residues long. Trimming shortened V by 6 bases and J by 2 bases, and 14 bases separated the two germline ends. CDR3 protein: CASSRGGSGNQPQHF. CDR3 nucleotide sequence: TGTGCCAGCAGCCGGGGGGGTTCTGGCAATCAGCCCCAGCATTTT.

CDR3 DNA: TGTGCCTGGTCGCCAAACTCTCCCTACGAGCAGTACTTC. As protein: CAWSPNSPYEQYF. The chain recombines TRBV30 with TRBJ2-7; no clear D gene. From germline, CDR1 is GTSNPN and CDR2 SVGIG (reference sequence). This CDR3 contains 13 residues. The V and J ends lost 5 bases and 2 bases respectively, with 13 bases between them.

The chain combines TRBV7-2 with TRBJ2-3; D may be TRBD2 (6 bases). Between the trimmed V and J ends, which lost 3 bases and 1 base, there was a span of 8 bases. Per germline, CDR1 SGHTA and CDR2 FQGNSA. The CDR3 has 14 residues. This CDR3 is CASSLAGRTDTQYF. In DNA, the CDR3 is TGTGCCAGCAGCTTGGCGGGGCGCACAGATACGCAGTATTTT.

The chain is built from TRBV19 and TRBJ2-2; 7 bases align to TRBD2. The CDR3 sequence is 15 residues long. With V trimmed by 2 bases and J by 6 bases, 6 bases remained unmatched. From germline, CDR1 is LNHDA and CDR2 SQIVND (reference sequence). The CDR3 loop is CASSITSGVSGELFF. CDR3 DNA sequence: TGTGCCAGTAGTATAACGAGCGGGGTATCCGGGGAGCTGTTTTTT.

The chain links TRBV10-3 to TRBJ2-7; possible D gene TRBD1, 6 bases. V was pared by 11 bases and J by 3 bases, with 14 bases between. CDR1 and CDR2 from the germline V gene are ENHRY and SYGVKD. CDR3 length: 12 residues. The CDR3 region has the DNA TGTGCCTCCAAGGTGGACAGCTACGAGCAGTACTTC. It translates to CASKVDSYEQYF.